The rows below give T cell receptor beta chains drawn from one sample of a study of T cell responses to AZD1222 COVID-19 vaccine. Only in-frame clones appear in the TCRdb table, and some are missing; sequencing was by immunoSEQ multiplex PCR. This sample has 66,000 or so clones, with 79% found just once. Source: peripheral blood, taken on day 0 of MenACWY control vaccination. The receptors shown here come from an adult in good health. Each CDR3 is given with its conserved first and last residue. The order of the fields is V gene, clone size, D gene, J gene, CDR3 protein, CDR3 DNA. A D gene is named only where the DNA matches it firmly. Clone size appears in some rows only: once, few, many, or a class for an expanded clone.

TRBV5-8	once	TRBD1	TRBJ1-1	CASSSAGTPGGGTEAFF	TGTGCCAGCAGCTCTGCCGGGACACCAGGGGGGGGGACTGAAGCTTTCTTT
TRBV28	.	.	TRBJ1-6	CASSPPSGSPLHF	TGTGCCAGCAGCCCACCTTCTGGATCACCCCTCCACTTT
TRBV19	few	.	TRBJ2-3	CASAGVNTDTQYF	TGTGCCAGTGCCGGGGTGAACACAGATACGCAGTATTTT
TRBV29-1	.	.	TRBJ1-3	CITCPQTIYF	TGCATCACTTGCCCCCAAACCATATATTTT
TRBV19	few	.	TRBJ2-3	CASSIILTVAPDTQYF	TGTGCCAGTAGTATAATATTAACCGTAGCGCCAGATACGCAGTATTTT
TRBV2	.	.	TRBJ1-5	CASRGFGQPQHF	TGTGCCAGCAGAGGGTTCGGTCAGCCCCAGCATTTT
TRBV28	.	TRBD1	TRBJ1-5	CASSPTGQANQPQHF	TGTGCCAGCAGCCCAACGGGACAGGCTAATCAGCCCCAGCATTTT
TRBV5-4	.	.	TRBJ1-1	CASSRRGASTEAFF	TGTGCCAGCAGCCGGAGGGGGGCAAGCACTGAAGCTTTCTTT
TRBV29-1	.	.	TRBJ1-1	CSVARGMNTEAFF	TGCAGCGTTGCCCGTGGGATGAACACTGAAGCTTTCTTT
TRBV9	.	TRBD2	TRBJ2-5	CASSPRGGALLGGETQYF	TGTGCCAGCAGCCCCCGGGGGGGTGCCCTCCTCGGCGGAGAGACCCAGTACTTC
TRBV7-9	.	.	TRBJ1-2	CASSLETWGEPYGYTF	TGTGCCAGCAGCTTAGAGACGTGGGGAGAGCCGTATGGCTACACCTTC
TRBV5-1	few	.	TRBJ1-1	CASSSPFEAEAFF	TGCGCCAGCAGTTCACCTTTCGAGGCTGAAGCTTTCTTT
TRBV18	.	TRBD1	TRBJ2-2	CASSKDRGPGPNTGELFF	TGTGCCAGCTCCAAGGACAGGGGGCCCGGCCCAAACACCGGGGAGCTGTTTTTT
TRBV2	.	.	TRBJ1-4	CASSDRNEKLFF	TGTGCCAGCAGTGACAGAAATGAAAAACTGTTTTTT
TRBV6-5	.	TRBD1	TRBJ2-2	CASRPGTAFTGELFF	TGTGCCAGCAGACCCGGGACAGCCTTTACCGGGGAGCTGTTTTTT
TRBV28	.	.	TRBJ1-1	CASSSLRVDTEAFF	TGTGCCAGCAGTTCTCTCAGGGTGGACACTGAAGCTTTCTTT
TRBV5-1	.	.	TRBJ2-3	CASKGGGVSTDTQYF	TGCGCCAGCAAGGGTGGCGGGGTAAGCACAGATACGCAGTATTTT
TRBV5-6	.	.	TRBJ1-1	CASSFMANTEAFF	TGTGCCAGCAGCTTTATGGCGAACACTGAAGCTTTCTTT
TRBV5-6	.	.	TRBJ1-2	CASSRRIGDGYTF	TGTGCCAGCAGTCGGAGGATTGGGGATGGCTACACCTTC
TRBV20-1	.	.	TRBJ2-1	CSASPRESYNEQFF	TGCAGTGCTAGTCCCCGGGAATCCTACAATGAGCAGTTCTTC
TRBV28	.	.	TRBJ1-1	CASKRGGNTEAFF	TGTGCCAGCAAACGGGGGGGGAACACTGAAGCTTTCTTT
TRBV9	.	TRBD1	TRBJ2-2	CASSVAPGTGAGELFF	TGTGCCAGCAGCGTAGCTCCCGGGACAGGGGCGGGGGAGCTGTTTTTT
TRBV30	.	.	TRBJ1-3	CAWRADSGNTIYF	TGTGCCTGGAGGGCAGATTCTGGAAACACCATATATTTT
TRBV5-4	.	.	TRBJ1-6	CASSLGGNSPLHF	TGTGCCAGCAGCTTGGGAGGTAATTCACCCCTCCACTTT
TRBV2	.	.	TRBJ2-7	CASSEGPIPYEQYF	TGTGCCAGCAGTGAAGGCCCGATCCCCTACGAGCAGTACTTC
TRBV5-1	.	TRBD1	TRBJ2-2	CASSWSGQGAGELFF	TGCGCCAGCAGCTGGTCGGGACAGGGTGCCGGGGAGCTGTTTTTT
TRBV6-5	.	TRBD1	TRBJ1-2	CASGLGQAYYGYTF	TGTGCCAGTGGACTAGGACAGGCTTACTATGGCTACACCTTC
TRBV29-1	.	TRBD2	TRBJ2-1	CSVRLAGDNEQFF	TGCAGCGTTCGACTAGCGGGAGACAATGAGCAGTTCTTC
TRBV27	.	.	TRBJ2-1	CASSLSRPRGRGQFF	TGTGCCAGCAGTTTATCCCGTCCCCGAGGGCGCGGGCAGTTCTTC
TRBV30	.	TRBD2	TRBJ2-7	CAWSVPAGRYEQYF	TGTGCCTGGAGTGTACCAGCGGGGCGATACGAGCAGTACTTC
TRBV27	.	TRBD2	TRBJ2-7	CASSLTSAAGEQYF	TGTGCCAGTTCCCTAACTAGCGCCGCGGGGGAGCAGTACTTC
TRBV5-4	.	.	TRBJ2-2	CASSHPDAGELFF	TGTGCCAGCAGCCACCCTGACGCCGGGGAGCTGTTTTTT
TRBV28	.	.	TRBJ1-3	CASSRHSDSGNTIYF	TGTGCCAGCAGCCGACACTCAGACTCTGGAAACACCATATATTTT
TRBV18	.	TRBD1	TRBJ1-4	CASSQSGQGNEKLFF	TGTGCCAGCTCACAGTCCGGACAGGGGAATGAAAAACTGTTTTTT
TRBV9	medium-sized	TRBD1	TRBJ1-2	CASSADRNNYGYTF	TGTGCCAGCAGCGCGGACAGGAATAACTATGGCTACACCTTC
TRBV2	.	TRBD2	TRBJ2-7	CASSGPWAGEVHEQYF	TGTGCCAGCAGTGGCCCTTGGGCGGGAGAGGTACACGAGCAGTACTTC
TRBV5-1	.	.	TRBJ2-3	CASSLIRPTDTQYF	TGCGCCAGCAGCTTGATAAGACCCACAGATACGCAGTATTTT
TRBV4-1	few	TRBD1	TRBJ2-7	CASSQVGQTPEQYF	TGCGCCAGCAGCCAAGTGGGACAGACTCCCGAGCAGTACTTC
TRBV5-4	.	.	TRBJ2-5	CASSSPGPSKTQYF	TGTGCCAGCAGCTCCCCGGGCCCTTCGAAGACCCAGTACTTC
TRBV27	.	TRBD1	TRBJ1-5	CASSPGQGVNQPQHF	TGTGCCAGCAGTCCGGGACAGGGTGTTAATCAGCCCCAGCATTTT
TRBV5-4	.	.	TRBJ1-2	CASSLQAGGYTF	TGTGCCAGCAGCTTGCAGGCTGGGGGCTACACCTTC
TRBV6-6	.	TRBD1	TRBJ1-1	CASMKGQTNTEAFF	TGTGCCAGCATGAAGGGACAGACGAACACTGAAGCTTTCTTT
TRBV7-2	.	.	TRBJ2-2	CASTPPGGLNTGELFF	TGTGCCAGCACCCCCCCCGGGGGGCTGAACACCGGGGAGCTGTTTTTT
TRBV6-6	few	.	TRBJ1-5	CASSPFGWGRRLGNQPQHF	TGTGCCAGCAGTCCCTTTGGGTGGGGAAGAAGATTGGGCAATCAGCCCCAGCATTTT
TRBV30	.	TRBD2	TRBJ2-5	CAWSVPSGKQETQYF	TGTGCCTGGAGTGTTCCTAGCGGGAAACAAGAGACCCAGTACTTC
TRBV5-1	.	TRBD2	TRBJ2-3	CASSLVGTSGGASDTQYF	TGCGCCAGCAGCTTGGTTGGGACTAGCGGGGGGGCATCAGATACGCAGTATTTT
TRBV28	.	.	TRBJ2-1	CASSSPGAATYNEQFF	TGTGCCAGCAGTTCCCCGGGAGCGGCCACCTACAATGAGCAGTTCTTC
TRBV3-1/TRBV3-2	.	.	TRBJ1-2	CASSPKSRQTLHGYTF	TGTGCCAGCAGCCCCAAGTCAAGACAGACTCTTCATGGCTACACCTTC
TRBV6-5	.	TRBD1	TRBJ1-1	CASRDRAATEAFF	TGTGCCAGTAGGGACAGGGCCGCCACTGAAGCTTTCTTT
TRBV28	.	.	TRBJ1-4	CASRSEGQNEKLFF	TGTGCCAGCCGCTCGGAGGGACAAAATGAAAAACTGTTTTTT
TRBV19	.	TRBD1	TRBJ2-2	CASSTLQGANTGELFF	TGTGCCAGTAGTACTTTACAGGGGGCGAACACCGGGGAGCTGTTTTTT
TRBV2	.	.	TRBJ1-6	CASGTGNSPLHF	TGTGCCAGCGGGACCGGGAACTCACCCCTCCACTTT
TRBV4-1	.	TRBD1	TRBJ2-7	CASSQERSGTGLSQRQYF	TGCGCCAGCAGCCAAGAACGAAGTGGGACAGGGCTGAGCCAGAGGCAGTACTTC
TRBV19	.	.	TRBJ2-1	CASSSGTNLNEQFF	TGTGCCAGTAGTAGCGGGACCAATCTCAATGAGCAGTTCTTC
TRBV9	.	TRBD1	TRBJ1-2	CASSVGTDYGYTF	TGTGCCAGCAGCGTGGGGACAGACTATGGCTACACCTTC